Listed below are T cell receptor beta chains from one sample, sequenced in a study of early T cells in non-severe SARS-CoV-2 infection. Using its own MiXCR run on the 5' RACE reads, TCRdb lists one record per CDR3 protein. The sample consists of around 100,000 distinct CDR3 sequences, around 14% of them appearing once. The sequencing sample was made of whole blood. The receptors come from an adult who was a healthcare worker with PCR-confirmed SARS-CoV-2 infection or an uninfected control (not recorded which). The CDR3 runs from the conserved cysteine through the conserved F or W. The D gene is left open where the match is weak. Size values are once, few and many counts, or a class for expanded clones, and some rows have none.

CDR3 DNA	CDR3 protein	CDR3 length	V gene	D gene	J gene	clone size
TGTGCCAGCAGCGGAGAGCAGTTCTTC	CASSGEQFF	9	TRBV9	-	TRBJ2-1	-
TGTGCCAGCAGTTACGGCCACTGGAGGGATGAGCAGTTCTTC	CASSYGHWRDEQFF	14	TRBV6-6	-	TRBJ2-1	few
TGCAGTGCCCATACAGGGAGTACCTACGAGCAGTACTTC	CSAHTGSTYEQYF	13	TRBV20-1	-	TRBJ2-7	-
TGTGCCAGTAGTATTTGGACTAGCGACCAAAATGAGCAGTTCTTC	CASSIWTSDQNEQFF	15	TRBV19	TRBD2	TRBJ2-1	-
TGTGCCAGCAGCTTAGTGCCCGGACAGATAAATGAAAAACTGTTTTTT	CASSLVPGQINEKLFF	16	TRBV11-2	-	TRBJ1-4	many
TGTGCCAGCAGTTACTCGAGGTCGAGGCAGGGGGTCTACGAGCAGTACTTC	CASSYSRSRQGVYEQYF	17	TRBV6-5	TRBD1	TRBJ2-7	many
TGCGCCAGCGCTACAGGGACTATCAGTGTAGATACGCAGTATTTT	CASATGTISVDTQYF	15	TRBV5-1	-	TRBJ2-3	many
TGTGCCAGCAGTGTCCGGGAGGGGTCCTACAATGAGCAGTTCTTC	CASSVREGSYNEQFF	15	TRBV6-1	TRBD2	TRBJ2-1	medium-sized
TGCGCCAGCAGTGACGCATCGAGCACTGAAGCTTTCTTT	CASSDASSTEAFF	13	TRBV10-1	-	TRBJ1-1	many
TGTGCCAGCAATCTAGCGGGAGATACGCAGTATTTT	CASNLAGDTQYF	12	TRBV2	TRBD2	TRBJ2-3	few
TGCAGCGTTGCTGGGGGACGGTCCTACGAGCAGTACTTC	CSVAGGRSYEQYF	13	TRBV29-1	-	TRBJ2-7	-
TGTGCCGCCTCCCGGGTACCCAGCTCCTACAATGAGCAGTTCTTC	CAASRVPSSYNEQFF	15	TRBV28	-	TRBJ2-1	-
TGTGCCAGCAGCGAAACAGGGAATCGGGCCAAAAACATTCAGTACTTC	CASSETGNRAKNIQYF	16	TRBV28	-	TRBJ2-4	many
TGTGCCAGCAGTTTCGGGCAGGGTCAGCCCCAGCATTTT	CASSFGQGQPQHF	13	TRBV12-3/TRBV12-4	-	TRBJ1-5	many
TGTGCCAGCAGCCTGGCGGGGAGCGGGAATTACAATGAGCAGTTCTTC	CASSLAGSGNYNEQFF	16	TRBV12-3/TRBV12-4	TRBD2	TRBJ2-1	many
TGTGCCAGCAGCTCACCGGGAGAGGGGTACAATGAGCAGTTCTTC	CASSSPGEGYNEQFF	15	TRBV7-2	-	TRBJ2-1	many
TGTGCCAGCAGTGAGCTCCTAGCGCTCACAGATACGCAGTATTTT	CASSELLALTDTQYF	15	TRBV6-1	-	TRBJ2-3	-
TGTGCCAGCAGTCGTAACGGACTACACAATGAGCAGTTCTTC	CASSRNGLHNEQFF	14	TRBV6-2/TRBV6-3	-	TRBJ2-1	-
TGTGCCAGCAGCCAACAGGGAGGATCACCCCTCCACTTT	CASSQQGGSPLHF	13	TRBV11-2	-	TRBJ1-6	-
TGTGCCAGCAGCTCACAGGGTTACGAGCAGTACTTC	CASSSQGYEQYF	12	TRBV14	-	TRBJ2-7	many
TGTGCCAGCAGTGAAGCCGGCTACAATGAGCAGTTCTTC	CASSEAGYNEQFF	13	TRBV6-1	-	TRBJ2-1	-
TGTGCCAGCAGCCAAAGGACAGGTCGTAACTATGGCTACACCTTC	CASSQRTGRNYGYTF	15	TRBV3-1	TRBD1	TRBJ1-2	-
TGCAGTGCTAGAGATCAGGGGACAGGGAGTTCACCCCTCCACTTT	CSARDQGTGSSPLHF	15	TRBV20-1	TRBD1	TRBJ1-6	many
TGTGCCAGCAGTTCCGGAATCTACGAGCAGTACTTC	CASSSGIYEQYF	12	TRBV28	-	TRBJ2-7	many
TGTGCCAGCAGCTCGGACAGCCGCTCCTACGAGCAGTACTTC	CASSSDSRSYEQYF	14	TRBV7-2	-	TRBJ2-7	few
TGTGCCAGTAGAGGGGAATACACTGAAGCTTTCTTT	CASRGEYTEAFF	12	TRBV27	-	TRBJ1-1	few